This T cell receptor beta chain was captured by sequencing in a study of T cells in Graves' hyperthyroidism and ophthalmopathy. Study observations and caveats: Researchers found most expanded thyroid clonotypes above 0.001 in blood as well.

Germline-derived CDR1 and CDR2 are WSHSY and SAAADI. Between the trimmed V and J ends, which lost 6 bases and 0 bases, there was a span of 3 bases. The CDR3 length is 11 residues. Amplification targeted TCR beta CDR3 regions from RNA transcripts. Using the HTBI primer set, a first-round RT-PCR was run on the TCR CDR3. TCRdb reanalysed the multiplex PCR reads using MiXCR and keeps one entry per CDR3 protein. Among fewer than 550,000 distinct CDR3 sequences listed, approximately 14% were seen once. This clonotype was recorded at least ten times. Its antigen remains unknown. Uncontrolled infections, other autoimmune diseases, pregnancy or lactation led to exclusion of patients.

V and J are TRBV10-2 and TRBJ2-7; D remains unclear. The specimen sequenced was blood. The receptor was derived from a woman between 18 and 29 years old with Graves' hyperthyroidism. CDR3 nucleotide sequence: TGCGCCAGCAGACACTCCTACGAGCAGTACTTC. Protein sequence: CASRHSYEQYF.